The 14 T cell receptor beta chains below all came from one sample that was sequenced in a study of T cells in Graves' hyperthyroidism and ophthalmopathy. The TCR beta CDR3 regions underwent amplification using RNA transcripts as the source. A first-round RT-PCR of the TCR CDR3 used the HTBI primer set. A single record per CDR3 protein comes from TCRdb applying MiXCR to the multiplex PCR reads. In the table there are hundreds of thousands of distinct CDR3 sequences, around 22% of which are singletons. The sample consisted of blood. These receptors all come from a young woman with Graves' ophthalmopathy.

This clonotype was picked up a small number of times. V and J are TRBV4-1 and TRBJ1-1; D gene uncertain. This CDR3 is 15 amino acids long. Germline V gives CDR1 MGHRA, CDR2 YSYEKL. Trimming took off 0 bases at V and 0 bases at J, with 8 bases between the two ends. The CDR3 loop is CASSQDSRVNTEAFF. The DNA for the CDR3 is TGCGCCAGCAGCCAAGATTCGAGGGTGAACACTGAAGCTTTCTTT.

In its sample, this clonotype was seen many times. This rearrangement joins TRBV20-1 to TRBJ1-2, with D possibly being TRBD1 (5 bases). V lost 2 bases, J lost 4 bases, and 17 bases lay in between. Germline V gene lookup returns CDR1 DFQATT and CDR2 SNEGSKA (reference sequence). This CDR3 is built from 15 residues. The CDR3 coding sequence is TGCAGTGCTAGACCCACCGGGACCCCAACCTATGGCTACACCTTC. It encodes CSARPTGTPTYGYTF.

At least ten counts were recorded for this clonotype. The rearrangement links TRBV12-3 or TRBV12-4 to TRBJ1-3; TRBD1 matches 7 bases. The CDR3 loop spans 15 amino acids. The V gene end was trimmed by 3 bases and the J gene end by 1 base; junction bases not matched to a gene: 3. CDR3 bases: TGTGCCAGCAGTTTGGGCAGGGGGTCTGGAAACACCATATATTTT. Protein product: CASSLGRGSGNTIYF.

The chain recombines TRBV6-5 with TRBJ1-1; the D gene is possibly TRBD1 (6 bases). The CDR3 sequence is 14 residues long. The V end was cut by 1 base, the J end by 5 bases, with 11 bases between. Per germline, CDR1 MNHEY and CDR2 SVGAGI. CDR3 nucleotides: TGTGCCAGCAGTTACTGGGGGGCTGGGACTGAAGCTTTCTTT. This codes for CASSYWGAGTEAFF.

The J gene is TRBJ1-1, the V gene TRBV6-1, with D possibly TRBD1 on 6 matching bases. This CDR3 is 16 amino acids long. Looked up from germline, CDR1 is MNHNS and CDR2 is SASEGT. Trimming cost V 5 bases and J 0 bases, with 16 bases left between them. CDR3 amino acids: CASSPYPRGMNTEAFF. CDR3 DNA: TGTGCCAGCAGTCCCTATCCCAGGGGCATGAACACTGAAGCTTTCTTT.

The rearrangement links TRBV18 to TRBJ1-5; the D gene is possibly TRBD1 (5 bases). CDR3 length: 18 amino acids. Per germline, CDR1 KGHSH and CDR2 LQKENI. V was clipped by 0 bases and J by 0 bases, with 15 bases between them. The CDR3 bases are TGTGCCAGCTCACCACCTTCGGCAGGGACCATTAGCAATCAGCCCCAGCATTTT. As protein: CASSPPSAGTISNQPQHF.

The genes are TRBV3-1 and TRBJ2-2; no clear D gene. The V gene lost 0 bases and the J gene lost 5 bases, with 4 bases spanning the gap. Germline CDR1 LGHDT, CDR2 YNNKEL (reference sequence). The CDR3 runs 13 residues. The CDR3 loop is CASSQDFTGELFF. The CDR3 DNA reads TGTGCCAGCAGCCAAGATTTTACCGGGGAGCTGTTTTTT.

This clonotype was counted at least ten times. The chain links TRBV20-1 to TRBJ2-7, with a tentative D call TRBD1 (5 bases). This CDR3 has 13 amino acids. Germline V gene lookup returns CDR1 DFQATT and CDR2 SNEGSKA (reference sequence). The ends were cut back, 3 bases at V and 7 bases at J, with 16 bases in the middle. The chain's CDR3 is CSASGVRVEEQYF. The CDR3 nucleotides are TGCAGTGCTAGTGGAGTCAGGGTTGAAGAGCAGTACTTC.

This clonotype appeared many times. The gene calls are TRBV6-2 or TRBV6-3 and TRBJ1-5, with 11 nucleotides matching TRBD1. The CDR3 length is 15 residues. CDR1 MNHEY and CDR2 SVGEGT come from the germline V gene. Trimming removed 4 bases from V and 7 bases from J; junction bases left unmatched: 6. CDR3 sequence: CASSSGQGVEQPQHF. In DNA, the CDR3 is TGTGCCAGCAGTTCGGGACAGGGGGTTGAACAGCCCCAGCATTTT.

The sample holds a few counts of this clonotype. The rearrangement uses TRBV9 and TRBJ2-3; TRBD2 aligns across 10 bases. The germline V gene has CDR1 SGDLS and CDR2 YYNGEE. The V gene end was trimmed by 4 bases and the J gene end by 6 bases; junction bases not matched to a gene: 11. The CDR3 sequence is 16 residues long. The CDR3, as DNA: TGTGCCAGCAGCCCCCAGCGGGGGGGGGTCCGGGATACGCAGTATTTT. This codes for CASSPQRGGVRDTQYF.

This clonotype has more than one count but fewer than ten. At one end, the junction sequence differs from germline, possibly due to a read error. This chain connects TRBV6-5 to TRBJ1-1; 8 bases line up with TRBD1. CDR3 length: 14 amino acids. CDR1 MNHEY and CDR2 SVGAGI come from the germline V gene. CDR3 sequence (DNA): TGTGCCAGCAGTTACCGATCCGGACGGGACAGGCTCCTGTTT. It specifies CASSYRSGRDRLLF.

This clonotype came up many times. The junction does not match germline at one end; this may be a read error. The rearrangement uses TRBV10-2 and TRBJ2-5; 8 bases are shared with TRBD2. CDR3 length: 14 residues. Germline lookup yields CDR1 WSHSY and CDR2 SAAADI. For the CDR3, the DNA is TGCGCCAGCAATGAGGCGGGGGGTCGAGAGACCCAGTACTTC. Translation gives CASNEAGGRETQYF.

The V and J genes are TRBV7-6 and TRBJ1-2; D not resolved. The CDR3 length is 12 residues. V was cut by 5 bases and J by 9 bases, with 13 bases left in between. Germline V lookup: CDR1 SGHVS, CDR2 FNYEAQ. CDR3 amino acids: CASSGLSDSYTF. The CDR3 DNA reads TGTGCCAGCAGCGGCCTAAGCGATAGCTACACCTTC.

This clonotype was detected ten times or more. J is TRBJ1-3 and V is TRBV13; 7 positions match TRBD1. V trimming: 4 bases; J trimming: 8 bases; junction bases outside the gene matches: 5. CDR1 is PRHDT, CDR2 FYEKMQ, per germline (reference sequence). There are 13 residues in the CDR3. CDR3 bases: TGTGCCAGCAGCTACCGGGACAGCTACACCATATATTTT. Its protein product is CASSYRDSYTIYF.